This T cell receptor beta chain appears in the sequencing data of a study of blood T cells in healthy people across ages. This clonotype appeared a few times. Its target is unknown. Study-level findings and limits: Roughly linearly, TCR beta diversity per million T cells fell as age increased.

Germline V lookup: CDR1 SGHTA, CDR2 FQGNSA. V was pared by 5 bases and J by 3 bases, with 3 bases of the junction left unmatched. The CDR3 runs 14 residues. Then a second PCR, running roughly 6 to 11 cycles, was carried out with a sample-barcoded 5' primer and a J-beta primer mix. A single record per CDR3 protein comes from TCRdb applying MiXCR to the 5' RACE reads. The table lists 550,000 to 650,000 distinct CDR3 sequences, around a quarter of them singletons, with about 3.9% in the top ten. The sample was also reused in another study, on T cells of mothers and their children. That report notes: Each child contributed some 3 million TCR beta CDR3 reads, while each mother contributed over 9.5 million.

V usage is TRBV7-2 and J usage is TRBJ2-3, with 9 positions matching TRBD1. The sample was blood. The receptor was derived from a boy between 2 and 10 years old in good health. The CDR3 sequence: CASSRGTGTDTQYF. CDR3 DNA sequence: TGTGCCAGCAGCCGCGGGACAGGGACAGATACGCAGTATTTT.